Following are 2 T cell receptor beta chains from one sample sequenced in a study of OX40 agonist ivuxolimab in advanced cancers. Measured with immunoSEQ multiplex PCR; TCRdb has only the in-frame clones, and not every one. The sample consists of 30,000 to 35,000 clones, nearly 85% of them appearing once. The source material was CD4+ or CD8+ T cells sorted from blood, sampled in a trial of the OX40 agonist ivuxolimab. The receptors were gathered from an adult with an advanced solid tumor such as melanoma, head and neck, liver or kidney cancer.

This clone was observed a handful of times. The chain combines TRBV19 with TRBJ1-1, with 9 bases aligning to TRBD1. Germline loops: CDR1 LNHDA, CDR2 SQIVND (reference sequence). The CDR3 contains 14 residues. The V gene end was trimmed by 7 bases and the J gene end by 7 bases; junction bases not matched to a gene: 10. The DNA for the CDR3 is TGTGCCAGTATGACAGGGGGATGGGGAAATGAAGCTTTCTTT. Its protein product is CASMTGGWGNEAFF.

By share, this clone ranks as medium-sized. The chain is built from TRBV6-1 and TRBJ2-2; 12 nucleotides match TRBD2. Looked up from germline, CDR1 is MNHNS and CDR2 is SASEGT. Losses at the gene ends were 2 bases for V and 6 bases for J; bases not matched to a gene: 1. The CDR3 has 15 amino acids. This CDR3 reads CASSELAGGPGELFF. In DNA form, the CDR3 reads TGTGCCAGCAGTGAACTAGCGGGGGGGCCCGGGGAGCTGTTTTTT.